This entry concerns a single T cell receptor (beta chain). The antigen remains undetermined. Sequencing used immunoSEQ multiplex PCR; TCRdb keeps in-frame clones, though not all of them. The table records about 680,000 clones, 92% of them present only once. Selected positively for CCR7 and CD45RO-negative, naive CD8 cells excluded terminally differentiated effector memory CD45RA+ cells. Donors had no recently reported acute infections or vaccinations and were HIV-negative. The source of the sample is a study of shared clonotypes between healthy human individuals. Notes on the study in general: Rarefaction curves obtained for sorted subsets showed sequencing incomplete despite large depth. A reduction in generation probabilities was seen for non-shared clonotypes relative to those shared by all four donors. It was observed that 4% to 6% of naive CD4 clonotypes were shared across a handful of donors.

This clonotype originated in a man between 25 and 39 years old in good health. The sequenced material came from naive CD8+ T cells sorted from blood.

The CDR3 loop reads CASSHLSERGQETQYF. CDR3 nucleotide sequence: TGTGCCAGCAGTCACCTCTCTGAGCGGGGCCAAGAGACCCAGTACTTC. This chain joins TRBV27 and TRBJ2-5, with TRBD2 identical over 7 bases. V gave up 5 bases and J gave up 1 base; unmatched junction bases: 10. Germline CDR1 is MNHEY and CDR2 is SMNVEV (reference sequence). The CDR3 runs 16 residues.